These T cell receptor beta chains were read from a single sample in a study of blood T cell repertoires in COVID-19. The repertoire was sequenced with immunoSEQ multiplex PCR; TCRdb's copy has only in-frame clones and lacks some. The data contain some 210,000 clones, 83% of them singletons. The source material was peripheral blood. Receptors were obtained from a middle-aged man with active or convalescent COVID-19. The conserved cysteine and the conserved F or W are not part of the CDR3 here. The order of the fields is CDR3 length, V gene, J gene, CDR3 protein.

CDR3 length: 14
V gene: TRBV5-6
J gene: TRBJ2-5
CDR3 protein: ASSWGTGGGQETQY

CDR3 length: 12
V gene: TRBV7-2
J gene: TRBJ2-2
CDR3 protein: ASSLEPRTGELF

CDR3 length: 16
V gene: TRBV5-8
J gene: TRBJ1-2
CDR3 protein: ASTLTKGPIGANYGYT

CDR3 length: 14
V gene: TRBV6-4
J gene: TRBJ1-2
CDR3 protein: ASSERSLRDKGGYT

CDR3 length: 13
V gene: TRBV28
J gene: TRBJ2-2
CDR3 protein: ASSPTGEWTGELF

CDR3 length: 15
V gene: TRBV21-1
J gene: TRBJ1-2
CDR3 protein: ASSKVDPPGQLYGYT

CDR3 length: 12
V gene: TRBV6-1
J gene: TRBJ2-7
CDR3 protein: ASSEAPQGYEQY

CDR3 length: 12
V gene: TRBV27
J gene: TRBJ1-2
CDR3 protein: ASSGGQAPYGYT

CDR3 length: 12
V gene: TRBV29-1
J gene: TRBJ1-2
CDR3 protein: SVEAPQGAYGYT

CDR3 length: 12
V gene: TRBV28
J gene: TRBJ2-1
CDR3 protein: ASRDLAGGNEQF

CDR3 length: 10
V gene: TRBV20-1
J gene: TRBJ1-4
CDR3 protein: SASSGQGKLF

CDR3 length: 13
V gene: TRBV12-5
J gene: TRBJ2-3
CDR3 protein: ASTFMAGGTDTQY

CDR3 length: 13
V gene: TRBV28
J gene: TRBJ2-5
CDR3 protein: ASSPPLGPQETQY

CDR3 length: 13
V gene: TRBV6-6
J gene: TRBJ1-1
CDR3 protein: ASSYSGDSGTEAF

CDR3 length: 12
V gene: TRBV27
J gene: TRBJ2-7
CDR3 protein: ASRGTSGSYEQY

CDR3 length: 13
V gene: TRBV2
J gene: TRBJ1-5
CDR3 protein: ASSEVRQGNQPQH

CDR3 length: 13
V gene: TRBV2
J gene: TRBJ1-4
CDR3 protein: ASSETGGMNEKLF

CDR3 length: 13
V gene: TRBV14
J gene: TRBJ2-6
CDR3 protein: ASSRDFSGANVLT

CDR3 length: 12
V gene: TRBV14
J gene: TRBJ2-7
CDR3 protein: ASSQARGAGEQY

CDR3 length: 14
V gene: TRBV18
J gene: TRBJ1-3
CDR3 protein: ASSPRTVSSGNTIY

CDR3 length: 13
V gene: TRBV5-1
J gene: TRBJ2-2
CDR3 protein: ASTNGGFGTGELF

CDR3 length: 16
V gene: TRBV7-3
J gene: TRBJ1-6
CDR3 protein: ASSLRGRASSYNSPLH

CDR3 length: 14
V gene: TRBV6-6
J gene: TRBJ1-6
CDR3 protein: ASRVETGSQNSPLH

CDR3 length: 14
V gene: TRBV5-4
J gene: TRBJ1-4
CDR3 protein: ASSLVRGGGKEKLF

CDR3 length: 13
V gene: TRBV19
J gene: TRBJ2-7
CDR3 protein: ASSIGDRGAYEQY

CDR3 length: 13
V gene: TRBV19
J gene: TRBJ2-2
CDR3 protein: ASKDRERYTGELF

CDR3 length: 11
V gene: TRBV2
J gene: TRBJ1-2
CDR3 protein: ASSDRVNYGYT

CDR3 length: 13
V gene: TRBV5-1
J gene: TRBJ1-5
CDR3 protein: ASSLGPGGNQPQH

CDR3 length: 12
V gene: TRBV3-1/TRBV3-2
J gene: TRBJ2-2
CDR3 protein: ASGERVVTGELF

CDR3 length: 13
V gene: TRBV7-9
J gene: TRBJ1-4
CDR3 protein: ASSLLETGSEKLF

CDR3 length: 11
V gene: TRBV12-3/TRBV12-4
J gene: TRBJ1-1
CDR3 protein: ASSFHLNTEAF

CDR3 length: 13
V gene: TRBV7-8
J gene: TRBJ1-1
CDR3 protein: ASSLGARGSTEAF

CDR3 length: 12
V gene: TRBV7-9
J gene: TRBJ2-5
CDR3 protein: ASSPDSFQETQY

CDR3 length: 14
V gene: TRBV10-2
J gene: TRBJ2-1
CDR3 protein: ASSVSHSTGVSEQF

CDR3 length: 12
V gene: TRBV7-9
J gene: TRBJ1-1
CDR3 protein: ASSRRQGLTEAF

CDR3 length: 13
V gene: TRBV28
J gene: TRBJ1-3
CDR3 protein: ASSPLQGAGNTIY

CDR3 length: 12
V gene: TRBV30
J gene: TRBJ1-4
CDR3 protein: AWGTPFRGEKLF

CDR3 length: 12
V gene: TRBV27
J gene: TRBJ1-1
CDR3 protein: ASSRTGASGEAF

CDR3 length: 14
V gene: TRBV10-2
J gene: TRBJ2-2
CDR3 protein: ASRGSGRAISGELF

CDR3 length: 13
V gene: TRBV27
J gene: TRBJ1-6
CDR3 protein: ASSIVSSYNSPLH

CDR3 length: 15
V gene: TRBV19
J gene: TRBJ2-2
CDR3 protein: ASSIEVAGSHTGELF

CDR3 length: 15
V gene: TRBV7-2
J gene: TRBJ2-3
CDR3 protein: ASSLVGRGAGEDTQY

CDR3 length: 14
V gene: TRBV13
J gene: TRBJ1-1
CDR3 protein: ASSPRGGYWDTEAF

CDR3 length: 15
V gene: TRBV18
J gene: TRBJ2-1
CDR3 protein: ASSLPGTGGRKNEQF

CDR3 length: 14
V gene: TRBV5-4
J gene: TRBJ1-2
CDR3 protein: ASSLSSAGRSYGYT